These 11 T cell receptor beta chains share one sample of origin, sequenced in a study of cytomegalovirus exposure and HLA in healthy donors. The study ran its PCR with 60 Vbeta and 13 Jbeta primers. Libraries were prepared by immunoSEQ multiplex PCR; TCRdb keeps only in-frame clonotypes and omits some of them. The sample has over 150,000 clones, around 75% seen once; the top ten hold around 3%. Sequencing was performed on PBMCs. All receptors derive from a male donor in good health and CMV-seronegative.

The rearrangement uses TRBV4-3 and TRBJ1-1, with a tentative D call TRBD1 (6 bases). CDR3 size: 15 residues. Germline loops: CDR1 LGHNA, CDR2 YSLEER. Trimming shortened V by 0 bases and J by 1 base, and 9 bases separated the two germline ends. CDR3 protein: CASSQDGTKNTEAFF. The CDR3 nucleotides are TGCGCCAGCAGCCAAGATGGGACAAAGAACACTGAAGCTTTCTTT.

The chain is built from TRBV6-5 and TRBJ1-5; a weak D match, TRBD1 (5 bases). CDR3 length equals 13 residues. V lost 10 bases and J 1 base, leaving 11 bases between the germline ends. Germline V CDR1 and CDR2: MNHEY, SVGAGI. The CDR3 bases are TGTGCCACCGGAGGGGAGAGCAATCAGCCCCAGCATTTT. Its protein is CATGGESNQPQHF.

The chain joins TRBV7-8 to TRBJ2-3, with 9 bases aligning to TRBD2. Trimming at V came to 5 bases and at J to 6 bases, leaving 12 bases not matched to a gene. Looked up from germline, CDR1 is SGHVS and CDR2 is FQNEAQ. The CDR3 contains 16 residues. The CDR3 DNA reads TGTGCCAGCAGCCCGGGACTAGCTACCCTAGGGGATACGCAGTATTTT. Translation gives CASSPGLATLGDTQYF.

V gene TRBV19 combines with J gene TRBJ2-3; unclear D gene. The germline gives CDR1 LNHDA, CDR2 SQIVND (reference sequence). The ends were cut back, 2 bases at V and 1 base at J, with 13 bases in the middle. The CDR3 sequence is 16 residues long. In DNA, the CDR3 is TGTGCCAGTAGTATAATATGGCTTACCCGCACAGATACGCAGTATTTT. Translation: CASSIIWLTRTDTQYF.

The V call is TRBV10-2, the J call TRBJ1-6, with TRBD1 identical over 8 bases. Germline CDR1 reads WSHSY; CDR2 reads SAAADI. The CDR3 covers 15 residues. Losses at the gene ends were 7 bases for V and 6 bases for J; bases not matched to a gene: 8. The CDR3 DNA follows: TGCGCCAGCAAAGGTCAGGGGGCTGTTAATTCACCCCTCCACTTT. This translates into CASKGQGAVNSPLHF.

Comments on this clone: Other DNA variants within this sample encode the same CDR3. This chain connects TRBV6-5 to TRBJ2-1, with 9 bases aligning to TRBD1. The CDR3 is 14 residues long. V gave up 4 bases and J gave up 4 bases; unmatched junction bases: 2. Germline V gives CDR1 MNHEY, CDR2 SVGAGI. CDR3 nucleotide sequence: TGTGCCAGCAGTTTGACAGGGGGATACAATGAGCAGTTCTTC. Translated: CASSLTGGYNEQFF.

For this clone: This sample includes further DNA sequences coding for the same CDR3. The V call is TRBV6-5, the J call TRBJ1-5; maybe TRBD1 (6 bases). From germline, CDR1 is MNHEY and CDR2 SVGAGI. Trimming removed 5 bases from V and 1 base from J, with 6 bases in between. The CDR3 contains 13 residues. The CDR3 bases are TGTGCCAGCAGTCAGGGGAGCAATCAGCCCCAGCATTTT. This gives the protein CASSQGSNQPQHF.

This clone appeared once. This chain connects TRBV15 to TRBJ1-2; 7 bases are a match to TRBD1. In germline, CDR1 is LNHNV, CDR2 YYDKDF (reference sequence). The length of the CDR3 is 17 residues. J lost 7 bases, V lost 2 bases, and 16 bases had no gene match. CDR3: CATSRFTGTAGRGGYTF. The CDR3 DNA is TGTGCCACCAGCAGATTTACCGGGACAGCTGGTCGTGGTGGCTACACCTTC. Full variable domain (rest looked up from reference TRBV15 and TRBJ1-2): DAMVIQNPRYQVTQFGKPVTLSCSQTLNHNVMYWYQQKSSQAPKLLFHYYDKDFNNEADTPDNFQSRRPNTSFCFLDIRSPGLGDTAMYLCATSRFTGTAGRGGYTFGSGTRLTVV.

The CDR3 DNA follows: TGTGCCAGCAGTCCCACAGACCGCTCTGGAAACACCATATATTTT. This sequence encodes CASSPTDRSGNTIYF. V and J are TRBV6-5 and TRBJ1-3; D is unclear. Germline assignment: CDR1 MNHEY and CDR2 SVGAGI. The CDR3 spans 15 residues. The V gene lost 5 bases and the J gene lost 0 bases, with 11 bases spanning the gap.

This clone was observed a few times. The V gene is TRBV7-2, the J gene TRBJ2-3; TRBD1 is a possible D gene (5 bases). Per germline, CDR1 SGHTA and CDR2 FQGNSA. V dropped 5 bases and J dropped 3 bases, with 12 bases sitting between them. The CDR3 runs 14 residues. As DNA, the CDR3 is TGTGCCAGCAGCCCACATCCAGGGACAGATACGCAGTATTTT. This gives the protein CASSPHPGTDTQYF. The variable domain in full, completed from reference TRBV7-2 and TRBJ2-3, reads GAGVSQSPSNKVTEKGKDVELRCDPISGHTALYWYRQSLGQGLEFLIYFQGNSAPDKSGLPSDRFSAERTGGSVSTLTIQRTQQEDSAVYLCASSPHPGTDTQYFGPGTRLTVL.

The CDR3 spells CASSYLPHLAKNIQYF. The CDR3 DNA follows: TGTGCCAGCAGTTACCTTCCGCACTTAGCCAAAAACATTCAGTACTTC. This sequence joins TRBV6-7 and TRBJ2-4; D is unclear. TRBV6-7 is assigned to the ORF class and has an uncertain function. Trimming pared 2 bases from V and 0 bases from J, leaving 11 bases between. The CDR3 loop spans 16 amino acids.